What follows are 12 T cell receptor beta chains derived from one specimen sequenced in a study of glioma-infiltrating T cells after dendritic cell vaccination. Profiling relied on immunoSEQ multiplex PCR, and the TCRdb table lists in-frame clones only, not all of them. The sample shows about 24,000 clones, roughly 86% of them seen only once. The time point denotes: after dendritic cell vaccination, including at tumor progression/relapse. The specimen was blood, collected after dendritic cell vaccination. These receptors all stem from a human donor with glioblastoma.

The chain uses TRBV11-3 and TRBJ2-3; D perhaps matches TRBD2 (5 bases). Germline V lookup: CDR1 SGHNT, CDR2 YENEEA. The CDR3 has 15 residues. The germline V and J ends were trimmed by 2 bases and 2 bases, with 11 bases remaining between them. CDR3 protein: CASSLRSGLTDTQYF. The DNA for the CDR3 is TGTGCCAGCAGCTTAAGGTCCGGACTCACAGATACGCAGTATTTT. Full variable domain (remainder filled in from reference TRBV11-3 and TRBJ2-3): EAGVVQSPRYKIIEKKQPVAFWCNPISGHNTLYWYLQNLGQGPELLIRYENEEAVDDSQLPKDRFSAERLKGVDSTLKIQPAELGDSAVYLCASSLRSGLTDTQYFGPGTRLTVL.

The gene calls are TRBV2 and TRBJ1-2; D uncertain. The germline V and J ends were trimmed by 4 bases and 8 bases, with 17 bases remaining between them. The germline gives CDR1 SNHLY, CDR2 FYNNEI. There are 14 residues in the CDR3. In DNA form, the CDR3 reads TGTGCCAGCAGTGCCGAGGCGAGGATGGCCGGCTACACCTTC. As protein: CASSAEARMAGYTF.

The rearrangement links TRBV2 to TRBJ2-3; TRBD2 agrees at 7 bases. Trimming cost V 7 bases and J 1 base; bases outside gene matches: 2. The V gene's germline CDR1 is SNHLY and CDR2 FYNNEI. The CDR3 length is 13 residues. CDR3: CASKGGGTDTQYF. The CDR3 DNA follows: TGTGCCAGCAAGGGAGGGGGCACAGATACGCAGTATTTT.

CDR3 loop: CASSRTGPNEKLFF. The CDR3 bases are TGTGCCAGCAGCCGGACAGGTCCTAATGAAAAACTGTTTTTT. This chain connects TRBV7-9 to TRBJ1-4; the match to TRBD1 covers 7 bases. Germline V gives CDR1 SEHNR, CDR2 FQNEAQ (reference sequence). The ends lost 5 bases at V and 3 bases at J; junction bases unmatched: 3. The CDR3 extends over 14 amino acids.

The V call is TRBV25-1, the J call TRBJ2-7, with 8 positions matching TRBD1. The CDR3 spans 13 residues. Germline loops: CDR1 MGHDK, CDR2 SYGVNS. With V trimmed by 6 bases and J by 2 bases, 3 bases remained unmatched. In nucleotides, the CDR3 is TGTGCCAGCAGCACGACAGGGGCCTACGAGCAGTACTTC. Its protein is CASSTTGAYEQYF.

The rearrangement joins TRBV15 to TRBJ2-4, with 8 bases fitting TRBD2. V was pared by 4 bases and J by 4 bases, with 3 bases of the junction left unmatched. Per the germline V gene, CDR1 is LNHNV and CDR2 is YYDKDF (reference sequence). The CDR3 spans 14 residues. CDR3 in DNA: TGTGCCACCAGCATCGGGGGGGCGAAAAACATTCAGTACTTC. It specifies CATSIGGAKNIQYF.

The CDR3 sequence is CASSASGRYGYTF. Written as DNA, the CDR3 is TGTGCCAGCAGCGCATCAGGGCGTTATGGCTACACCTTC. This chain joins TRBV11-2 and TRBJ1-2; weak D call: TRBD1 (5 bases). Germline loops: CDR1 SGHAT, CDR2 FQNNGV. With 5 bases removed from V and 5 bases from J, the gap between germline ends came to 12 bases. The CDR3 has 13 amino acids.

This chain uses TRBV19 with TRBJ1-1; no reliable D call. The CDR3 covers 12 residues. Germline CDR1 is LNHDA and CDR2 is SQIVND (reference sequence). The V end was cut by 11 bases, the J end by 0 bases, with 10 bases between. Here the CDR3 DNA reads TGTGCCGGCTCTCAAATGAACACTGAAGCTTTCTTT. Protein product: CAGSQMNTEAFF.

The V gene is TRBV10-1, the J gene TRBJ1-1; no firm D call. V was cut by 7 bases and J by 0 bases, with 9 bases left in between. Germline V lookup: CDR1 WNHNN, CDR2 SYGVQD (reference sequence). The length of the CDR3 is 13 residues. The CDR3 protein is CASKKNMNTEAFF. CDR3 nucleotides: TGCGCCAGCAAAAAAAACATGAACACTGAAGCTTTCTTT.

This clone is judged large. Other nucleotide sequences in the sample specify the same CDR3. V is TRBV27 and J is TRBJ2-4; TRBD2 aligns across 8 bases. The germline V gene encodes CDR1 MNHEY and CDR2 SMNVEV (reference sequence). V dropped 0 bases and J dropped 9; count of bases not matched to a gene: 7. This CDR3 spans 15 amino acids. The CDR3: CASSLSGGAGGIQYF. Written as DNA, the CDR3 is TGTGCCAGCAGTTTATCGGGGGGCGCGGGGGGCATTCAGTACTTC.

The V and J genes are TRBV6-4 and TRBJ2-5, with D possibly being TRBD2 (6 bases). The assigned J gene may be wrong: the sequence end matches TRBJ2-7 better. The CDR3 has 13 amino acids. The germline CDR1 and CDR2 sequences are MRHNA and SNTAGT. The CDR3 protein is CASSRDFLSEQYF. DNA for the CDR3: TGTGCCAGCTCGAGGGACTTCCTCAGCGAGCAGTACTTC.

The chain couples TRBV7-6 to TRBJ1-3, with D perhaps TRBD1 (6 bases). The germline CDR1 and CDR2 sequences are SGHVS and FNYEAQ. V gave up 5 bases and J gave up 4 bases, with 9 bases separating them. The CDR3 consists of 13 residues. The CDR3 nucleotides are TGTGCCAGCAGCGTAGGACAGGGAAACACCATATATTTT. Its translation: CASSVGQGNTIYF.